This T cell receptor (beta chain) was recovered during a study of CD8 T cells in Susac syndrome. CDR3 length: 13 residues. Trimming removed 0 bases from V and 8 bases from J, with 10 bases in between. Germline V gene lookup returns CDR1 SNHLY and CDR2 FYNNEI. RNA, at about 0.5 to 1 ug, was reverse transcribed with random hexamers. TCRdb recomputed calls from the immunoSEQ multiplex PCR reads with MiXCR, one row per CDR3 protein. The sample carries some 260,000 distinct CDR3 sequences, about 85% recorded once. This receptor was obtained from a human donor with multiple sclerosis. The rearrangement joins TRBV2 to TRBJ1-1; D is unresolved. The sample comprised CD8+ T cells from PBMCs. CDR3 DNA sequence: TGTGCCAGCAGTGAAGCTTGGTCCGGGGAAGCTTTCTTT. It specifies CASSEAWSGEAFF.